A single sample gave rise to the 20 T cell receptor beta chains below, sequenced in a study of T cell repertoires in cytomegalovirus infection. TCRdb itself ran the reads through MiXCR, one entry per CDR3 protein. Of about 230,000 distinct CDR3 sequences listed, over 20% are singletons. Source material: CD8+ T cells from PBMCs. These receptors all stem from a human donor in good health (CMV status not recorded). Some clones in this sample may be carry-over from other donors' samples.

The rearrangement joins TRBV6-6 to TRBJ2-1; 9 bases are shared with TRBD1. Germline lookup yields CDR1 MNHNY and CDR2 SVGAGI (reference sequence). This CDR3 has 15 residues. V gave up 5 bases and J gave up 7 bases; unmatched junction bases: 9. The chain's CDR3 is CASSNRDRDKNEQFF. The CDR3 DNA is TGTGCCAGCAGTAACCGGGACAGGGATAAGAATGAGCAGTTCTTC.

In its sample, this clonotype was seen a few times. DNA for the CDR3: TGTGCCAGTAGTGTTGGGGGCATGGCTGAAGCTTTCTTT. Translation: CASSVGGMAEAFF. The genes are TRBV19 and TRBJ1-1; tentatively, D is TRBD1 (6 bases). Germline CDR1 LNHDA, CDR2 SQIVND (reference sequence). V shed 5 bases and J shed 6 bases, with 13 bases lying between them. The CDR3 contains 13 residues.

The chain links TRBV2 to TRBJ1-4; tentatively, D is TRBD1 (5 bases). This CDR3 has 15 amino acids. The germline V and J ends were trimmed by 2 bases and 8 bases, with 15 bases remaining between them. Germline values: CDR1 SNHLY, CDR2 FYNNEI. The CDR3 here is CASSESGRTIEKLFF. DNA for the CDR3: TGTGCCAGCAGTGAATCGGGGAGGACAATCGAAAAACTGTTTTTT.

The chain joins TRBV20-1 to TRBJ2-1; weak D call: TRBD2 (6 bases). Germline CDR1 DFQATT, CDR2 SNEGSKA (reference sequence). This CDR3 is built from 17 residues. Trimming cost V 0 bases and J 0 bases, with 15 bases left between them. The CDR3 loop reads CSAREIYSGSSYNEQFF. For the CDR3, the DNA is TGCAGTGCTAGAGAAATTTATAGCGGAAGCTCCTACAATGAGCAGTTCTTC.

In this sample, this clonotype turned up a few times. V and J are TRBV6-2 or TRBV6-3 and TRBJ2-7; D may be TRBD2 (6 bases). With 4 bases removed from V and 2 bases from J, the gap between germline ends came to 15 bases. CDR3 length: 15 amino acids. From germline, CDR1 is MNHEY and CDR2 SVGEGT. The CDR3: CASSWPGTGTYEQYF. CDR3 sequence (DNA): TGTGCCAGCAGTTGGCCGGGGACTGGAACCTACGAGCAGTACTTC.

V is TRBV28 and J is TRBJ1-6, with D perhaps TRBD1 (6 bases). Germline V CDR1 and CDR2: MDHEN, SYDVKM. Trimming left V 7 bases short and J 5 bases short, with 15 bases between. The CDR3 totals 15 residues. The CDR3 DNA follows: TGTGCCAGCATGTCACCGGGACAAGATAATTCACCCCTCCACTTT. This encodes CASMSPGQDNSPLHF.

CDR3 in DNA: TGTGCCAGCAGTTTAGCCCGGACAGCGCAAGCTTTCTTT. Translation: CASSLARTAQAFF. V gene TRBV28 combines with J gene TRBJ1-1, with D possibly TRBD1 on 6 matching bases. The germline CDR1 and CDR2 sequences are MDHEN and SYDVKM. Between the trimmed V and J ends, which lost 2 bases and 9 bases, there was a span of 13 bases. The CDR3 loop spans 13 amino acids. Using reference TRBV28 and TRBJ1-1 for the parts outside the CDR3, the full variable domain is DVKVTQSSRYLVKRTGEKVFLECVQDMDHENMFWYRQDPGLGLRLIYFSYDVKMKEKGDIPEGYSVSREKKERFSLILESASTNQTSMYLCASSLARTAQAFFGQGTRLTVV.

This clonotype was counted many times. V usage is TRBV7-9 and J usage is TRBJ2-7; perhaps TRBD2 as D (6 bases). The germline CDR1 and CDR2 sequences are SEHNR and FQNEAQ (reference sequence). V lost 5 bases, J lost 2 bases, and 13 bases lay in between. This CDR3 comprises 14 residues. The CDR3 loop is CASSLRGNPYEQYF. The CDR3 DNA is TGTGCCAGCAGCCTACGGGGGAACCCCTACGAGCAGTACTTC.

The chain carries TRBV6-2 or TRBV6-3 and TRBJ2-1; no clear D. Trimming left V 2 bases short and J 6 bases short, with 8 bases between. This CDR3 has 13 residues. Germline CDR1 MNHEY, CDR2 SVGEGT. DNA of the CDR3: TGTGCCAGCAGTTACCCTGGGTCCAATGAGCAGTTCTTC. As protein: CASSYPGSNEQFF.

The chain uses TRBV6-5 and TRBJ2-6; tentatively, D is TRBD1 (6 bases). V lost 2 bases, J lost 0 bases, and 14 bases lay in between. The CDR3 contains 18 residues. Germline-derived CDR1 and CDR2 are MNHEY and SVGAGI. This CDR3 reads CASSYAGGFLSGANVLTF. CDR3 nucleotide sequence: TGTGCCAGCAGTTACGCTGGGGGCTTTCTCTCTGGGGCCAACGTCCTGACTTTC.

There are many counts of this clonotype. The chain links TRBV2 to TRBJ2-7; 7 nucleotides align to TRBD2. Germline V gene lookup returns CDR1 SNHLY and CDR2 FYNNEI. V lost 5 bases, J lost 0 bases, and 4 bases stayed unmatched. The CDR3 totals 14 residues. The CDR3 is CASSTGGGSYEQYF. DNA for the CDR3: TGTGCCAGCAGTACAGGCGGGGGCTCCTACGAGCAGTACTTC.

The table lists this clonotype with many counts. V and J are TRBV7-6 and TRBJ2-3; D call uncertain. V lost 5 bases and J 2 bases, leaving 8 bases between the germline ends. Germline CDR1 reads SGHVS; CDR2 reads FNYEAQ. This CDR3 is built from 13 residues. CDR3: CASSPGLTDTQYF. CDR3 bases: TGTGCCAGCAGCCCGGGCCTCACAGATACGCAGTATTTT.

This clonotype was picked up many times. The V call is TRBV7-2, the J call TRBJ2-3, with D hard to call. The germline V and J ends were trimmed by 5 bases and 0 bases, with 15 bases remaining between them. The length of the CDR3 is 16 residues. Germline-derived CDR1 and CDR2 are SGHTA and FQGNSA. CDR3 sequence: CASSDRWVSSTDTQYF. CDR3 nucleotides: TGTGCCAGCAGCGACCGATGGGTCAGTAGCACAGATACGCAGTATTTT.

This clonotype was detected only a few times. This chain connects TRBV27 to TRBJ2-1, with TRBD2 matching 8 bases. CDR3 length equals 14 residues. CDR1 is MNHEY and CDR2 is SMNVEV in the germline V gene (reference sequence). Losses at the gene ends were 10 bases for V and 0 bases for J; bases not matched to a gene: 5. The CDR3 reads CATKRESSYNEQFF. As DNA, the CDR3 is TGTGCCACTAAGCGGGAGAGCTCCTACAATGAGCAGTTCTTC.

This clonotype was recorded many times. This chain uses TRBV12-3 or TRBV12-4 with TRBJ2-4, with D uncertain. The germline V and J ends were trimmed by 2 bases and 0 bases, with 8 bases remaining between them. The CDR3 runs 15 residues. The CDR3 region is CASSLQHRAKNIQYF. CDR3 sequence (DNA): TGTGCCAGCAGTTTACAGCACCGAGCCAAAAACATTCAGTACTTC.

J is TRBJ2-5 and V is TRBV19; 13 bases map to TRBD2. CDR3 length equals 16 residues. V lost 3 bases, J lost 4 bases, and 5 bases stayed unmatched. In germline, CDR1 is LNHDA, CDR2 SQIVND (reference sequence). The CDR3 DNA follows: TGTGCCAGTAGTATGACTAGCGGGGGGTTCGGAGAGACCCAGTACTTC. Residues: CASSMTSGGFGETQYF.

This chain connects TRBV7-9 to TRBJ2-2, with D perhaps matching TRBD2 (6 bases). Germline CDR1 is SEHNR and CDR2 is FQNEAQ (reference sequence). The CDR3 spans 15 residues. Trimming left V 5 bases short and J 3 bases short, with 13 bases between. The CDR3 coding sequence is TGTGCCAGCAGCCCCCGGGACTTCGACACCGGGGAGCTGTTTTTT. Residues: CASSPRDFDTGELFF.

This clonotype was detected many times. J is TRBJ2-3 and V is TRBV7-2, with D perhaps given as TRBD1 or TRBD2 (6 bases each). Germline values: CDR1 SGHTA, CDR2 FQGNSA. The ends were cut back, 0 bases at V and 2 bases at J, with 9 bases in the middle. This CDR3 comprises 15 residues. CDR3 region: CASSLAGGYTDTQYF. The CDR3 bases are TGTGCCAGCAGCTTAGCGGGGGGCTACACAGATACGCAGTATTTT.

The DNA for the CDR3 is TGTGCCAGCAGCCCCCCGGGGGGATTAGGCTACACCTTC. This codes for CASSPPGGLGYTF. The chain has TRBV7-9 and TRBJ1-2; D may be TRBD1 (5 bases). Germline CDR1 is SEHNR and CDR2 is FQNEAQ (reference sequence). The CDR3 contains 13 residues. Deletions cut 5 bases from V and 8 bases from J, with 15 bases between.

A few counts support this clonotype. This chain joins TRBV29-1 and TRBJ2-3; D gene unclear. Germline CDR1 is SQVTM and CDR2 is ANQGSEA. CDR3 length: 11 residues. V shed 4 bases and J shed 2 bases, with 4 bases lying between them. The CDR3 protein is CSVGSTDTQYF. For the CDR3, the DNA is TGCAGCGTTGGGTCCACAGATACGCAGTATTTT.